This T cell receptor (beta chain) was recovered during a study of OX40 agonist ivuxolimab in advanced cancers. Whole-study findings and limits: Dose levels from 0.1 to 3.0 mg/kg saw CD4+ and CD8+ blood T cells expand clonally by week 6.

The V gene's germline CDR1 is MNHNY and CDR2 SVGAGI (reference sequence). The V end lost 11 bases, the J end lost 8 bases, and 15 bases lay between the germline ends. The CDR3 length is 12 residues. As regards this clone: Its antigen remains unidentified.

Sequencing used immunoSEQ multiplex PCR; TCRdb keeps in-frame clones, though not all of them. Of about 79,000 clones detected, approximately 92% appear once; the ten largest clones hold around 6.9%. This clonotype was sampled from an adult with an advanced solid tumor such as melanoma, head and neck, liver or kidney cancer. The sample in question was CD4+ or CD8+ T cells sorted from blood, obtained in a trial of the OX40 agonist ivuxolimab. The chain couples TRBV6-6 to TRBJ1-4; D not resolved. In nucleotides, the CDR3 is TGTGCCGCCTCCCAAAAAGGCGAAAAACTGTTTTTT. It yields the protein CAASQKGEKLFF.